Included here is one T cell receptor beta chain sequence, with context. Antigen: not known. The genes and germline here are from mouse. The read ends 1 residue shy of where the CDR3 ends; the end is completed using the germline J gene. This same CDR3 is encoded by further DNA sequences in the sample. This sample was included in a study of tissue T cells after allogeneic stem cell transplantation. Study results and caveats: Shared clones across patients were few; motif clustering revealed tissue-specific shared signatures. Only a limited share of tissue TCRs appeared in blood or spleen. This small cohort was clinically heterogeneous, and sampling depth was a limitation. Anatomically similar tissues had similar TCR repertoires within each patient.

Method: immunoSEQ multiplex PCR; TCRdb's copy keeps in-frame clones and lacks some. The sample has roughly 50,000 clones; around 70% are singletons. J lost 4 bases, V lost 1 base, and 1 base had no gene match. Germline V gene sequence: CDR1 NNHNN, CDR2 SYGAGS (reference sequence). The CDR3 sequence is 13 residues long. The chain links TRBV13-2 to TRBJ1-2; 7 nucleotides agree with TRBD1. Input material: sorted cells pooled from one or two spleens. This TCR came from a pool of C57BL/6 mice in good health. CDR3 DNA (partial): TGTGCCAGCGGTGATTACAGGGGCTCCGACTACACC. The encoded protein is CASGDYRGSDYT. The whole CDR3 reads CASGDYRGSDYTF.